This passage covers 7 T cell receptor beta chains from one sample sequenced in a study of blood T cells in healthy people across ages. Combining a sample-barcoded 5' primer with a J-beta primer mix, a second PCR ran for about 7 to 11 cycles. MiXCR, run by TCRdb on the 5' RACE reads, gives a single entry per CDR3 protein. The table lists roughly 700,000 distinct CDR3 sequences, approximately 50% of them singletons, with around a third in the top ten. Specimen: blood. The receptors here all came from a woman aged 60 to 75 in good health.

This clonotype was seen a handful of times. The chain is built from TRBV18 and TRBJ2-3, with 11 bases lining up with TRBD2. The CDR3 covers 17 residues. Germline V gene sequence: CDR1 KGHSH, CDR2 LQKENI. V was clipped by 1 base and J by 5 bases; unmatched bases: 8. CDR3 nucleotides: TGTGCCAGCTCACCACAAGGGACTAGCGGCCGCGGAGATACGCAGTATTTT. Translating gives CASSPQGTSGRGDTQYF.

This clonotype was seen once. The CDR3 sequence: CASSSPHLGVNTEAFF. The CDR3 DNA follows: TGTGCCAGCAGCTCGCCCCATTTGGGGGTGAACACTGAAGCTTTCTTT. V and J are TRBV7-3 and TRBJ1-1; D possibly corresponds to TRBD1 (5 bases). With 4 bases removed from V and 0 bases from J, the gap between germline ends came to 15 bases. Germline lookup yields CDR1 SGHTA and CDR2 FQGTGA. The length of the CDR3 is 16 residues.

As regards this clonotype: Germline is not matched at one junction end, which may reflect a read error. This chain links TRBV4-2 with TRBJ2-6, with 10 bases lining up with TRBD1. The CDR3 is made up of 18 amino acids. The germline V gene encodes CDR1 LGHNA and CDR2 YNFKEQ. The CDR3 loop is CASSQEGQGYAGASVLTF. The CDR3 DNA is TGTGCCAGCAGCCAAGAGGGACAGGGGTATGCTGGGGCCAGCGTCCTGACTTTC.

Here the CDR3 reads CASSQRGTHNEQFF. The CDR3 DNA reads TGTGCCAGCAGCCAACGCGGGACGCACAATGAGCAGTTCTTC. V gene TRBV4-2 combines with J gene TRBJ2-1, with D possibly being TRBD2 (6 bases). Looked up from germline, CDR1 is LGHNA and CDR2 is YNFKEQ. V was trimmed by 2 bases and J by 5 bases, leaving 10 bases between them. This CDR3 is 14 amino acids long.

The J gene is TRBJ2-7, the V gene TRBV6-1, with D possibly TRBD2 on 6 matching bases. V lost 3 bases and J lost 3, with 15 bases in between. CDR3 length: 15 residues. The germline gives CDR1 MNHNS, CDR2 SASEGT. CDR3: CASSESTSLVYEQYF. Written as DNA, the CDR3 is TGTGCCAGCAGTGAGAGCACTAGCTTAGTCTACGAGCAGTACTTC.

This clonotype was detected a few times. This chain links TRBV18 with TRBJ2-1; unclear D gene. With 3 bases removed from V and 2 bases from J, the gap between germline ends came to 8 bases. The V gene's germline CDR1 is KGHSH and CDR2 LQKENI. The CDR3 loop spans 14 amino acids. This CDR3 is CASSPNSAYNEQFF. CDR3 coding DNA: TGTGCCAGCTCACCGAACAGTGCCTACAATGAGCAGTTCTTC.

This chain links TRBV5-5 with TRBJ1-5; D call uncertain. The V and J ends lost 0 bases and 7 bases respectively, with 14 bases between them. CDR1 and CDR2 from the germline V gene are SGHKS and YYEKEE (reference sequence). The CDR3 sequence is 15 residues long. The CDR3 sequence: CASSLGTLGVQPQHF. The CDR3 bases are TGTGCCAGCAGCTTGGGAACCCTTGGAGTGCAGCCCCAGCATTTT.